One and the same sample provided the 20 T cell receptor beta chains below, sequenced in a study of memory CD4+ T cells and cytomegalovirus serostatus. Produced via immunoSEQ multiplex PCR; TCRdb's table is partial and in-frame only. The data hold about 25,000 clones, with about four fifths observed a single time. The sort gate was single viable CD3+CD4+CD8-CD45RO+ cells for memory CD4+ T cells. The material sequenced was memory CD4+ T cells from blood. The receptors were sampled from an adult in good health and CMV-seronegative.

The V gene is TRBV7-2, the J gene TRBJ2-3; possible D gene TRBD2, 5 bases. Trimming shortened V by 1 base and J by 0 bases, and 8 bases separated the two germline ends. The CDR3 length is 15 residues. Germline CDR1 is SGHTA and CDR2 is FQGNSA. In nucleotides, the CDR3 is TGTGCCAGCAGCTTAGTAGAGGGCAGCACAGATACGCAGTATTTT. Protein: CASSLVEGSTDTQYF.

This clone has just one count. The chain combines TRBV30 with TRBJ1-2; tentative D call: TRBD1 (6 bases). Germline CDR1 reads GTSNPN; CDR2 reads SVGIG (reference sequence). Trimming left V 5 bases short and J 7 bases short, with 17 bases between. The length of the CDR3 is 13 residues. The CDR3 here is CAWRAGQYSGYTF. In DNA, the CDR3 is TGTGCCTGGCGTGCCGGACAGTACTCTGGCTACACCTTC.

This sequence joins TRBV2 and TRBJ2-7, with TRBD2 as a possible D gene (5 bases). V was trimmed by 3 bases and J by 2 bases, leaving 8 bases between them. The CDR3 totals 13 residues. Germline V lookup: CDR1 SNHLY, CDR2 FYNNEI. CDR3 amino acids: CASSESGTYEQYF. In nucleotides, the CDR3 is TGTGCCAGCAGTGAGTCCGGGACCTACGAGCAGTACTTC.

The sample holds one count of this clone. The chain has TRBV28 and TRBJ1-4; D uncertain. This CDR3 comprises 15 residues. Trimming took 10 bases from V and 0 from J, leaving 15 bases between them. Germline CDR1 reads MDHEN; CDR2 reads SYDVKM. The CDR3 spells CATTWGSSTNEKLFF. For the CDR3, the DNA is TGTGCCACCACGTGGGGTTCCTCAACTAATGAAAAACTGTTTTTT.

This CDR3 is CASSVWDSIQNTEAFF. The CDR3 nucleotides read TGTGCCAGCAGCGTGTGGGACAGCATCCAGAACACTGAAGCTTTCTTT. This sequence joins TRBV9 and TRBJ1-1, with 7 bases aligning to TRBD1. The CDR3 covers 16 residues. V trimming: 2 bases; J trimming: 1 base; junction bases outside the gene matches: 8. Per germline, CDR1 SGDLS and CDR2 YYNGEE. Filled out from reference TRBV9 and TRBJ1-1, the complete variable domain reads DSGVTQTPKHLITATGQRVTLRCSPRSGDLSVYWYQQSLDQGLQFLIQYYNGEERAKGNILERFSAQQFPDLHSELNLSSLELGDSALYFCASSVWDSIQNTEAFFGQGTRLTVV.

J is TRBJ2-6 and V is TRBV5-8; TRBD1 matches 8 bases. This CDR3 comprises 16 residues. V was pared by 4 bases and J by 2 bases, with 5 bases of the junction left unmatched. In germline, CDR1 is SGHTS, CDR2 YDEGEE. The CDR3: CASSLETGAGANVLTF. The CDR3 nucleotides read TGTGCCAGCAGCCTAGAGACAGGGGCTGGGGCCAACGTCCTGACTTTC.

This clone was counted only a few times. The rearrangement joins TRBV4-2 to TRBJ2-2; no definite D call. Trimming left V 4 bases short and J 1 base short, with 10 bases between. The CDR3 is made up of 15 amino acids. Germline V CDR1 and CDR2: LGHNA, YNFKEQ. The CDR3 loop is CASSRSEVNTGELFF. DNA of the CDR3: TGTGCCAGCAGCCGTTCGGAAGTGAACACCGGGGAGCTGTTTTTT.

This clone was recorded a few times. V is TRBV7-8 and J is TRBJ2-7; 7 positions agree with TRBD1. CDR1 is SGHVS, CDR2 FQNEAQ, per germline. The CDR3 contains 14 residues. The V and J ends lost 3 bases and 6 bases, in that order; junction bases with no gene match: 8. CDR3 region: CASSFSQGSREQYF. The CDR3 coding sequence is TGTGCCAGCAGCTTTTCACAGGGGAGTCGCGAGCAGTACTTC.

In its sample, this clone was seen a few times. The chain recombines TRBV6-1 with TRBJ2-5; D possibly uses TRBD1 or TRBD2 (5 bases each). The CDR3 extends over 15 amino acids. Trimming took 0 bases from V and 3 from J, leaving 11 bases between them. Germline-derived CDR1 and CDR2 are MNHNS and SASEGT. CDR3 nucleotide sequence: TGTGCCAGCAGTGAAGCTCAGGGACGGGAAGAGACCCAGTACTTC. As protein: CASSEAQGREETQYF.

The rearrangement links TRBV7-9 to TRBJ1-4, with a weak D call TRBD1 (5 bases). The CDR3 sequence is 14 residues long. The germline V gene has CDR1 SEHNR and CDR2 FQNEAQ (reference sequence). V was pared by 1 base and J by 7 bases, with 10 bases between. CDR3: CASSLVQGGEKLFF. The CDR3 region has the DNA TGTGCCAGCAGCTTAGTTCAGGGAGGTGAAAAACTGTTTTTT.

V and J are TRBV29-1 and TRBJ2-3; no clear D. V dropped 8 bases and J dropped 3 bases, with 9 bases sitting between them. The CDR3 length is 11 residues. The V gene's germline CDR1 is SQVTM and CDR2 ANQGSEA. The CDR3, as DNA: TGCAGCTCCTCCCGTACAGATACGCAGTATTTT. This translates into CSSSRTDTQYF.

This rearrangement joins TRBV6-5 to TRBJ1-1; 11 nucleotides line up with TRBD1. CDR3 length equals 15 residues. The germline V gene has CDR1 MNHEY and CDR2 SVGAGI. V shed 5 bases, J shed 1 base, and the junction held 3 bases outside the gene matches. The CDR3, as DNA: TGTGCCAGCAGTACCGGGACAGGGGGGAACACTGAAGCTTTCTTT. Amino acid sequence: CASSTGTGGNTEAFF.

The chain employs TRBV6-5 and TRBJ1-1; D not resolved. The ends were cut back, 0 bases at V and 2 bases at J, with 10 bases in the middle. Germline loops: CDR1 MNHEY, CDR2 SVGAGI. This CDR3 has 15 amino acids. CDR3 protein: CASSYSGSTNTEAFF. CDR3 coding DNA: TGTGCCAGCAGTTACTCCGGCAGTACCAACACTGAAGCTTTCTTT.

This rearrangement joins TRBV29-1 to TRBJ2-3, with no clear D. Germline-derived CDR1 and CDR2 are SQVTM and ANQGSEA. V was cut by 0 bases and J by 4 bases, with 5 bases left in between. The CDR3 is 12 residues long. CDR3 sequence (DNA): TGCAGCGTTGAAGATGGGGCAGATACGCAGTATTTT. Translation: CSVEDGADTQYF.

The chain is built from TRBV10-2 and TRBJ2-7, with 8 bases lining up with TRBD1. The germline V gene has CDR1 WSHSY and CDR2 SAAADI. V trimming: 2 bases; J trimming: 11 bases; junction bases outside the gene matches: 5. CDR3 size: 12 residues. The CDR3 loop reads CASSENRGYEYF. The CDR3 coding sequence is TGCGCCAGCAGTGAGAACAGGGGGTACGAGTACTTC.

This clone was seen just once. The chain's CDR3 is CASSSIPGQTSYEQYF. The DNA for the CDR3 is TGTGCCAGTAGCTCAATACCGGGACAGACCTCCTACGAGCAGTACTTC. This sequence joins TRBV19 and TRBJ2-7, with 7 positions matching TRBD1. V shed 6 bases, J shed 0 bases, and the junction held 11 bases outside the gene matches. Germline-derived CDR1 and CDR2 are LNHDA and SQIVND (reference sequence). There are 16 residues in the CDR3.

This chain uses TRBV18 with TRBJ2-5, with D unclear. Germline CDR1 KGHSH, CDR2 LQKENI. The V and J ends lost 2 bases and 5 bases respectively, with 9 bases between them. The CDR3 consists of 13 residues. The CDR3 loop reads CASSPSSEETQYF. Written as DNA, the CDR3 is TGTGCCAGCTCACCAAGCTCAGAGGAGACCCAGTACTTC.

This sequence joins TRBV2 and TRBJ1-2; D is uncertain. Trimming took off 1 base at V and 0 bases at J, with 3 bases between the two ends. Germline V gives CDR1 SNHLY, CDR2 FYNNEI. The CDR3 has 13 residues. The CDR3 reads CASSEESNYGYTF. The CDR3 DNA follows: TGTGCCAGCAGTGAAGAATCTAACTATGGCTACACCTTC.

This clone has only a few counts. The rearrangement links TRBV15 to TRBJ2-5; 13 bases fit TRBD2. The germline V gene has CDR1 LNHNV and CDR2 YYDKDF (reference sequence). V was clipped by 1 base and J by 5 bases; unmatched bases: 1. The CDR3 consists of 15 residues. This CDR3 is CATSRGLAGGETQYF. CDR3 nucleotide sequence: TGTGCCACCAGCAGAGGACTAGCGGGGGGTGAGACCCAGTACTTC.

The chain joins TRBV5-5 to TRBJ2-3, with D possibly called TRBD1 or TRBD2 (6 bases each). This CDR3 is built from 15 residues. V lost 4 bases, J lost 2 bases, and 14 bases lay in between. Per germline, CDR1 SGHKS and CDR2 YYEKEE (reference sequence). CDR3 residues: CASSPNPGATDTQYF. As DNA, the CDR3 is TGTGCCAGCAGCCCGAACCCGGGGGCCACAGATACGCAGTATTTT.